Below are 27 T cell receptor beta chains sequenced from a single sample in a study of shared clonotypes between healthy human individuals. The table came from immunoSEQ multiplex PCR; TCRdb's copy has only in-frame clones and leaves some out. Of approximately 500,000 clones listed, roughly 95% are singletons. The sequenced material came from naive CD4+ T cells sorted from blood. Subset noted: CD45RA+ positively selected. Receptors originate from a woman aged 25 to 45 in good health.

The V and J genes are TRBV6-5 and TRBJ1-1, with a possible D match to TRBD1 (6 bases). Trimming shortened V by 6 bases and J by 7 bases, and 15 bases separated the two germline ends. Germline-derived CDR1 and CDR2 are MNHEY and SVGAGI. This CDR3 comprises 13 residues. The CDR3 reads CASSRNRAVEAFF. The CDR3 nucleotides read TGTGCCAGCAGCCGGAACAGGGCCGTTGAAGCTTTCTTT.

The V call is TRBV5-1, the J call TRBJ2-7; tentatively, D is TRBD1 (6 bases). The V end lost 4 bases, the J end lost 2 bases, and 13 bases lay between the germline ends. This CDR3 is built from 14 residues. Germline CDR1 is SGHRS and CDR2 is YFSETQ. CDR3 bases: TGCGCCAGCAGCCCTCAGGGGCGTCCCTACGAGCAGTACTTC. Translation: CASSPQGRPYEQYF.

The chain employs TRBV7-7 and TRBJ2-2; D might be TRBD1 (6 bases). Germline assignment: CDR1 SSHAT and CDR2 FNYEAQ (reference sequence). The CDR3 is 14 residues long. V lost 5 bases and J lost 6, with 13 bases in between. CDR3 bases: TGTGCCAGCAGCCAAAACAGGGATCCCGGGGAGCTGTTTTTT. Encoded protein: CASSQNRDPGELFF. Full variable domain (missing parts from reference TRBV7-7 and TRBJ2-2): GAGVSQSPRYKVTKRGQDVTLRCDPISSHATLYWYQQALGQGPEFLTYFNYEAQPDKSGLPSDRFSAERPEGSISTLTIQRTEQRDSAMYRCASSQNRDPGELFFGEGSRLTVL.

This chain joins TRBV18 and TRBJ1-2; the D is unclear. The V end was cut by 3 bases, the J end by 3 bases, with 17 bases between. The CDR3 is 16 residues long. From germline, CDR1 is KGHSH and CDR2 LQKENI. CDR3 amino acids: CASSPFPRGQDYGYTF. In DNA form, the CDR3 reads TGTGCCAGCTCACCTTTTCCGAGAGGCCAGGACTATGGCTACACCTTC.

The rearrangement joins TRBV18 to TRBJ2-1; TRBD2 is a possible D gene (5 bases). This CDR3 comprises 15 residues. Deletions cut 0 bases from V and 7 bases from J, with 13 bases between. The germline gives CDR1 KGHSH, CDR2 LQKENI. This chain's CDR3 is CASSPPGVGGNEQFF. The CDR3 nucleotides read TGTGCCAGCTCACCACCCGGGGTAGGTGGTAATGAGCAGTTCTTC.

The rearrangement uses TRBV7-8 and TRBJ1-1; 8 bases match TRBD1. Germline-derived CDR1 and CDR2 are SGHVS and FQNEAQ. V was clipped by 1 base and J by 7 bases; unmatched bases: 11. CDR3 size: 16 residues. CDR3 sequence (DNA): TGTGCCAGCAGCTTAGATACCGGACAGGGAGGGAATGAAGCTTTCTTT. Translating gives CASSLDTGQGGNEAFF.

In this sample, this clone turned up a few times. The CDR3 is CASGSTGNTEAFF. CDR3 DNA sequence: TGTGCTAGTGGTTCCACAGGGAACACTGAAGCTTTCTTT. The chain employs TRBV12-5 and TRBJ1-1, with a tentative D call TRBD1 (5 bases). The ends were cut back, 4 bases at V and 1 base at J, with 7 bases in the middle. Per germline, CDR1 LGHNT and CDR2 FRNRAP. CDR3 length: 13 amino acids.

The chain uses TRBV10-1 and TRBJ1-6; D gene unclear. The CDR3 totals 14 residues. The germline V and J ends were trimmed by 7 bases and 7 bases, with 14 bases remaining between them. Germline assignment: CDR1 WNHNN and CDR2 SYGVQD (reference sequence). CDR3 DNA: TGCGCCAGCACCGAGGCCTACGGAAATTCACCCCTCCACTTT. Translating it yields CASTEAYGNSPLHF.

The genes are TRBV19 and TRBJ2-5; D perhaps matches TRBD1 (6 bases). The CDR3 is 13 amino acids. Germline CDR1 reads LNHDA; CDR2 reads SQIVND (reference sequence). Trimming removed 9 bases from V and 3 bases from J, with 14 bases in between. The CDR3 DNA sequence: TGTGCCAGCAGCCCCCACAGGGAAGAGACCCAGTACTTC. Protein product: CASSPHREETQYF.

This rearrangement joins TRBV19 to TRBJ2-3; 9 positions agree with TRBD1. Germline CDR1 is LNHDA and CDR2 is SQIVND (reference sequence). The CDR3 totals 15 residues. Trimming took 6 bases from V and 3 from J; bases not matched to a gene: 7. The CDR3 nucleotides are TGTGCCAGTAGCAAGCCGGGACAGGGAACAGATACGCAGTATTTT. This sequence encodes CASSKPGQGTDTQYF.

V and J are TRBV5-1 and TRBJ1-1; maybe TRBD1 (5 bases). Trimming pared 5 bases from V and 0 bases from J, leaving 17 bases between. CDR1 is SGHRS and CDR2 is YFSETQ in the germline V gene. This CDR3 contains 16 residues. The chain's CDR3 is CASSTGWGTVNTEAFF. The CDR3 DNA follows: TGCGCCAGCAGTACGGGGTGGGGGACGGTGAACACTGAAGCTTTCTTT.

The chain employs TRBV18 and TRBJ2-4, with D tentatively TRBD1 or TRBD2 (6 bases each). Germline lookup yields CDR1 KGHSH and CDR2 LQKENI. With 3 bases removed from V and 2 bases from J, the gap between germline ends came to 23 bases. The CDR3 is 19 residues long. DNA of the CDR3: TGTGCCAGCTCACCGTTCGCGGGGACAAACGAGGGGACCAAAAACATTCAGTACTTC. The encoded protein is CASSPFAGTNEGTKNIQYF.

This clone has just one count. This chain connects TRBV7-2 to TRBJ1-1; D is ambiguous. CDR3 length equals 16 residues. The germline V gene encodes CDR1 SGHTA and CDR2 FQGNSA. V was trimmed by 1 base and J by 1 base, leaving 13 bases between them. This CDR3 reads CASSLGATVWNTEAFF. The CDR3 coding sequence is TGTGCCAGCAGCTTAGGGGCCACCGTTTGGAACACTGAAGCTTTCTTT.

This sequence joins TRBV6-1 and TRBJ1-5, with D possibly being TRBD1 (5 bases). Germline V lookup: CDR1 MNHNS, CDR2 SASEGT. V gave up 6 bases and J gave up 1 base, with 13 bases separating them. The CDR3 spans 15 residues. CDR3 sequence: CASRTGGGSNQPQHF. The CDR3 nucleotides are TGTGCCAGCAGGACCGGGGGGGGGAGCAATCAGCCCCAGCATTTT.

This chain links TRBV5-6 with TRBJ2-5; D remains unclear. V was pared by 3 bases and J by 4 bases, with 4 bases between. CDR3 size: 11 residues. Germline V gene sequence: CDR1 SGHDT, CDR2 YYEEEE. In DNA, the CDR3 is TGTGCCAGCAGCTCTCCAGAGACCCAGTACTTC. This gives the protein CASSSPETQYF.

The V call is TRBV10-3, the J call TRBJ1-1, with D perhaps matching TRBD1 (5 bases). CDR1 is ENHRY and CDR2 is SYGVKD in the germline V gene. Trimming left V 2 bases short and J 6 bases short, with 16 bases between. The CDR3 spans 15 residues. The CDR3 nucleotides are TGTGCCATCAGTGAGAATTTAGGGGAAGGCTCTGAAGCTTTCTTT. As protein: CAISENLGEGSEAFF.

This clone was detected once. V gene TRBV6-6 combines with J gene TRBJ1-2; D is uncertain. CDR3 length: 14 amino acids. V gave up 2 bases and J gave up 7 bases, with 14 bases separating them. CDR1 and CDR2 (germline): MNHNY, SVGAGI (reference sequence). The CDR3 loop is CASSYRGVVSGYTF. The CDR3 nucleotides read TGTGCCAGCAGTTACCGGGGTGTGGTTAGTGGCTACACCTTC.

The chain links TRBV11-2 to TRBJ2-7; TRBD2 matches at 11 bases. V lost 5 bases to trimming and J lost 3 bases; unmatched junction nucleotides: 6. The CDR3 runs to 15 residues. In germline, CDR1 is SGHAT, CDR2 FQNNGV. CDR3 residues: CASSPTSGSFYEQYF. Written as DNA, the CDR3 is TGTGCCAGCAGCCCCACTAGCGGGAGTTTCTACGAGCAGTACTTC.

This clone was counted only a few times. V usage is TRBV4-1 and J usage is TRBJ2-7, with 9 bases matching TRBD1. The CDR3 sequence is 15 residues long. V lost 2 bases, J lost 6 bases, and 8 bases stayed unmatched. Germline CDR1 reads MGHRA; CDR2 reads YSYEKL. Here the CDR3 reads CASSQPGQGTGEQYF. In DNA form, the CDR3 reads TGCGCCAGCAGCCAACCGGGACAGGGAACAGGCGAGCAGTACTTC.

This chain uses TRBV28 with TRBJ2-5; D is unclear. The DNA end is a closer match to TRBJ2-7, so the J assignment may be wrong. From germline, CDR1 is MDHEN and CDR2 SYDVKM. The CDR3 length is 14 residues. Written as DNA, the CDR3 is TGTGCCAGCAGTTTAGTAGCAGTCTCCTACGAGCAGTACTTC. It codes for CASSLVAVSYEQYF.

The gene calls are TRBV28 and TRBJ1-1, with 11 bases matching TRBD1. From germline, CDR1 is MDHEN and CDR2 SYDVKM. This CDR3 has 15 amino acids. V was pared by 2 bases and J by 4 bases, with 3 bases of the junction left unmatched. CDR3 region: CASSLPGTGGTEAFF. CDR3 DNA: TGTGCCAGCAGTTTACCCGGGACAGGGGGCACTGAAGCTTTCTTT.

The chain couples TRBV27 to TRBJ2-5; D is undetermined. The length of the CDR3 is 15 residues. V gave up 6 bases and J gave up 5 bases, with 19 bases separating them. Per the germline V gene, CDR1 is MNHEY and CDR2 is SMNVEV (reference sequence). CDR3 protein: CASSPNVKSRETQYF. In DNA, the CDR3 is TGTGCCAGCAGCCCTAATGTAAAGTCCCGGGAGACCCAGTACTTC.

The chain carries TRBV5-6 and TRBJ1-2; no reliable D call. The CDR3 length is 15 residues. The germline V and J ends were trimmed by 5 bases and 5 bases, with 19 bases remaining between them. Germline assignment: CDR1 SGHDT and CDR2 YYEEEE. This CDR3 reads CASRPIRALPYGYTF. The CDR3 coding sequence is TGTGCCAGCAGGCCTATCCGGGCCTTGCCATATGGCTACACCTTC.

V gene TRBV2 combines with J gene TRBJ2-7; 7 bases map to TRBD1. This CDR3 is built from 12 residues. Trimming removed 3 bases from V and 12 bases from J; junction bases left unmatched: 8. Germline CDR1 reads SNHLY; CDR2 reads FYNNEI. The CDR3 DNA reads as TGTGCCAGCAGTGAGCAGGGGGACCTTAGGTACTTC. Translation gives CASSEQGDLRYF.

The V and J genes are TRBV5-1 and TRBJ2-3, with TRBD1 as a possible D gene (6 bases). The CDR3 covers 14 residues. The germline gives CDR1 SGHRS, CDR2 YFSETQ. V lost 4 bases to trimming and J lost 2 bases, with 11 bases between them. The CDR3 spells CASSNRADTDTQYF. The CDR3 DNA is TGCGCCAGCAGCAACAGGGCAGACACAGATACGCAGTATTTT.

The gene calls are TRBV18 and TRBJ2-7, with D perhaps being TRBD1 or TRBD2 (5 bases each). V lost 4 bases to trimming and J lost 0 bases, with 10 bases between them. The CDR3 has 14 amino acids. Germline V gene lookup returns CDR1 KGHSH and CDR2 LQKENI. The CDR3 DNA is TGTGCCAGCTCACTTGAGGGGAGCTCCTACGAGCAGTACTTC. Protein: CASSLEGSSYEQYF.

This sequence joins TRBV18 and TRBJ2-7; D gene unclear. CDR1 is KGHSH, CDR2 LQKENI, per germline. This CDR3 comprises 13 residues. V was shortened by 3 bases and J by 3 bases, with 9 bases between the two germline ends. CDR3 region: CASSPRAFYEQYF. The CDR3, as DNA: TGTGCCAGCTCACCCCGGGCCTTCTACGAGCAGTACTTC.